These 24 T cell receptor beta chains were sequenced from one sample in a study of response to subunit inactivated influenza vaccine. MiXCR was run by TCRdb on the RT-PCR reads, yielding one entry per CDR3 protein. The table lists hundreds of thousands of distinct CDR3 sequences, 11% to 15% of them singletons. The material sequenced was PBMCs from blood, taken around 14 days before vaccination. These receptors originate from a middle-aged man who received an inactivated influenza vaccine.

This clonotype has a single count. No conserved phenylalanine or tryptophan ends this CDR3, so it is likely a read error. The V call is TRBV28, the J call TRBJ2-4, with TRBD2 as a possible D gene (6 bases). CDR3 length: 17 amino acids. Germline CDR1 and CDR2: MDHEN and SYDVKM. Trimming shortened V by 7 bases and J by 1 base, and 20 bases separated the two germline ends. DNA for the CDR3: TGTGCCAGCATCCCGGGGTGGGGGGTTCGGGCCAAAAACATTCAGTACCTC. Translated, it gives CASIPGWGVRAKNIQYL.

Only a few counts were recorded for this clonotype. The chain has TRBV3-1 and TRBJ2-1, with 8 bases identical to TRBD1. The germline CDR1 and CDR2 sequences are LGHDT and YNNKEL (reference sequence). This CDR3 region has 16 residues. J was trimmed by 0 bases and V by 4 bases; bases with no gene match: 5. The CDR3 region has the DNA TGTGCCAGCAGCCGCAACAGGGGGTTCTCCTACAATGAGCAGTTCTTC. This codes for CASSRNRGFSYNEQFF.

The chain uses TRBV27 and TRBJ2-1; 7 positions agree with TRBD2. CDR3 size: 16 residues. Germline lookup yields CDR1 MNHEY and CDR2 SMNVEV (reference sequence). Unmatched junction bases numbered 9, after V lost 6 bases and J lost 1 base. The CDR3 DNA sequence: TGTGCCAGCAGCCCCTCCGCGGGAGTATCCTACAATGAGCAGTTCTTC. Translation gives CASSPSAGVSYNEQFF.

This clonotype was seen at least ten times. The rearrangement joins TRBV24-1 to TRBJ2-1; D gene ambiguous. CDR1 is KGHDR and CDR2 is SFDVKD in the germline V gene. Trimming removed 4 bases from V and 3 bases from J, with 9 bases in between. The CDR3 is made up of 14 amino acids. In DNA, the CDR3 is TGTGCCACCAGTGAAGGGTCCCTCTACAATGAGCAGTTCTTC. This gives the protein CATSEGSLYNEQFF.

V usage is TRBV4-1 and J usage is TRBJ2-5, with D unclear. Germline lookup yields CDR1 MGHRA and CDR2 YSYEKL. The CDR3 covers 14 residues. Trimming removed 0 bases at V and 4 bases at J, with 9 bases between. The CDR3 sequence: CASSQDPRTETQYF. The CDR3 nucleotides are TGCGCCAGCAGCCAAGATCCTAGGACAGAGACCCAGTACTTC.

This clonotype occurred many times. This chain connects TRBV12-3 or TRBV12-4 to TRBJ2-7; weak D call: TRBD1 (5 bases). The CDR3 sequence is 15 residues long. Trimming removed 1 base at V and 4 bases at J, with 14 bases between. The CDR3 reads CASSLDWSTGYEQYF. CDR3 sequence (DNA): TGTGCCAGCAGTTTAGATTGGAGTACAGGTTACGAGCAGTACTTC.

This clonotype has only a few counts. This chain uses TRBV29-1 with TRBJ2-7; D uncertain. V lost 5 bases and J lost 2, with 10 bases in between. CDR1 SQVTM and CDR2 ANQGSEA come from the germline V gene. CDR3 length equals 12 residues. The CDR3 DNA follows: TGCAGCGTTAAGAGTACGACCTACGAGCAGTACTTC. Its protein product is CSVKSTTYEQYF.

This clonotype was seen ten or more times. This chain connects TRBV7-6 to TRBJ2-3; TRBD2 matches 9 bases. This CDR3 region has 15 residues. J gave up 5 bases and V 0 bases, and 3 bases lay outside the gene matches. Germline values: CDR1 SGHVS, CDR2 FNYEAQ. CDR3 nucleotides: TGTGCCAGCAGCTTAGCTAGCGGGGGCGGAGATACGCAGTATTTT. As protein: CASSLASGGGDTQYF.

The chain employs TRBV25-1 and TRBJ2-7; D might be TRBD1 (5 bases). Germline V gives CDR1 MGHDK, CDR2 SYGVNS. Trimming removed 4 bases from V and 3 bases from J, with 16 bases in between. The CDR3 covers 15 residues. The CDR3, as DNA: TGTGCCAGCAGTGCCCCAAAAACAGGAAACTACGAGCAGTACTTC. Protein sequence: CASSAPKTGNYEQYF.

This clonotype was detected only a few times. The V and J genes are TRBV7-9 and TRBJ2-3; 14 nucleotides match TRBD2. The CDR3 covers 16 residues. With V trimmed by 6 bases and J by 6 bases, 8 bases remained unmatched. Per the germline V gene, CDR1 is SEHNR and CDR2 is FQNEAQ (reference sequence). The CDR3 region has the DNA TGTGCCAGCAGTTCGGGACTAGCGGGGGCCATGGATACGCAGTATTTT. Its protein is CASSSGLAGAMDTQYF.

Only a few counts were recorded for this clonotype. V usage is TRBV29-1 and J usage is TRBJ1-2, with unresolved D. The germline V and J ends were trimmed by 2 bases and 0 bases, with 10 bases remaining between them. In germline, CDR1 is SQVTM, CDR2 ANQGSEA. This CDR3 is 14 amino acids long. In nucleotides, the CDR3 is TGCAGCGTTGAATTGGTAGGCTCTAACTATGGCTACACCTTC. This translates into CSVELVGSNYGYTF.

This clonotype was seen more than once but under ten times. The chain links TRBV5-5 to TRBJ2-7, with 12 bases aligning to TRBD2. The CDR3 has 16 residues. The junction had 11 bases not matched to a gene; V was cut back by 5 bases and J by 5 bases. The V gene's germline CDR1 is SGHKS and CDR2 YYEKEE (reference sequence). The chain's CDR3 is CASRRFGTSGYDEQYF. CDR3 DNA: TGTGCCAGCAGGAGATTTGGGACTAGCGGGTACGACGAGCAGTACTTC.

The chain employs TRBV6-6 and TRBJ2-3, with 7 nucleotides matching TRBD1. Germline V gene lookup returns CDR1 MNHNY and CDR2 SVGAGI (reference sequence). V lost 5 bases and J lost 7; bases outside the gene matches: 6. The CDR3 runs to 13 residues. The CDR3 spells CASSHTGENTQYF. DNA of the CDR3: TGTGCCAGCAGTCACACAGGGGAAAATACGCAGTATTTT.

This chain connects TRBV20-1 to TRBJ2-1, with TRBD2 identical over 8 bases. There are 14 residues in the CDR3. The germline V gene has CDR1 DFQATT and CDR2 SNEGSKA (reference sequence). V lost 4 bases, J lost 4 bases, and 6 bases stayed unmatched. The CDR3 nucleotides are TGCAGTGCTAAGACTAGCGCCCAGTACAATGAGCAGTTCTTC. Translation: CSAKTSAQYNEQFF.

This clonotype was detected only a few times. The rearrangement uses TRBV5-1 and TRBJ2-1; 10 bases are a match to TRBD1. Per the germline V gene, CDR1 is SGHRS and CDR2 is YFSETQ. The CDR3 length is 16 residues. The V and J ends lost 4 bases and 5 bases, in that order; junction bases with no gene match: 9. CDR3 region: CASSQAAGTGDNEQFF. Written as DNA, the CDR3 is TGCGCCAGCAGCCAAGCTGCCGGGACAGGGGACAATGAGCAGTTCTTC. Drawing the rest from reference TRBV5-1 and TRBJ2-1, the complete variable domain is KAGVTQTPRYLIKTRGQQVTLSCSPISGHRSVSWYQQTPGQGLQFLFEYFSETQRNKGNFPGRFSGRQFSNSRSEMNVSTLELGDSALYLCASSQAAGTGDNEQFFGPGTRLTVL.

V gene TRBV9 combines with J gene TRBJ2-1, with D hard to call. Germline loops: CDR1 SGDLS, CDR2 YYNGEE. V lost 0 bases and J lost 6, with 10 bases in between. The CDR3 loop spans 14 amino acids. CDR3 amino acids: CASSVAFGFNEQFF. CDR3 sequence (DNA): TGTGCCAGCAGCGTAGCGTTTGGATTCAATGAGCAGTTCTTC.

This clonotype was found a few times. The chain carries TRBV4-3 and TRBJ2-5; 14 bases fit TRBD2. This CDR3 is 19 amino acids long. With V trimmed by 1 base and J by 4 bases, 11 bases remained unmatched. Germline V gene sequence: CDR1 LGHNA, CDR2 YSLEER. DNA for the CDR3: TGCGCCAGCAGCCAAGGATTGACTAGCGGGAGGGCCGGGGGAGAGACCCAGTACTTC. It codes for CASSQGLTSGRAGGETQYF.

This clonotype was seen only a few times. The chain combines TRBV6-5 with TRBJ2-1; D is uncertain. CDR1 is MNHEY, CDR2 SVGAGI, per germline. V lost 0 bases to trimming and J lost 4 bases, with 13 bases between them. The CDR3 covers 16 residues. CDR3: CASSYSAYRYYNEQFF. The DNA of the CDR3 is TGTGCCAGCAGTTACTCGGCCTATCGTTATTACAATGAGCAGTTCTTC.

Only a few counts were recorded for this clonotype. The V call is TRBV3-1, the J call TRBJ2-1; 9 bases map to TRBD1. There are 15 residues in the CDR3. Germline V lookup: CDR1 LGHDT, CDR2 YNNKEL (reference sequence). V lost 5 bases, J lost 7 bases, and 9 bases stayed unmatched. The CDR3 sequence is CASSGRDRALNEQFF. The CDR3 coding sequence is TGTGCCAGCAGCGGCCGGGACAGGGCTTTGAATGAGCAGTTCTTC.

This clonotype came up a few times. The chain uses TRBV20-1 and TRBJ2-7; 9 positions match TRBD1. The CDR3 runs to 14 residues. V trimming: 5 bases; J trimming: 6 bases; junction bases outside the gene matches: 11. Germline CDR1 is DFQATT and CDR2 is SNEGSKA (reference sequence). The CDR3 nucleotides read TGCAGTGCTTCAATTCCGGGACAGGGAGGCGAGCAGTACTTC. This sequence encodes CSASIPGQGGEQYF.

V gene TRBV27 combines with J gene TRBJ1-1; D gene unclear. V lost 6 bases, J lost 6 bases, and 17 bases lay in between. CDR1 and CDR2 from the germline V gene are MNHEY and SMNVEV (reference sequence). The CDR3 spans 14 residues. This CDR3 reads CASSPLGRFAEAFF. CDR3 bases: TGTGCCAGCAGCCCGTTAGGGAGATTCGCTGAAGCTTTCTTT.

This clonotype was detected only a few times. The V call is TRBV14, the J call TRBJ2-5, with D possibly matching TRBD2 (6 bases). There are 14 residues in the CDR3. The V and J ends lost 4 bases and 5 bases respectively, with 14 bases between them. Per the germline V gene, CDR1 is SGHDN and CDR2 is FVKESK. This chain's CDR3 is CASSLYTGRETQYF. In DNA form, the CDR3 reads TGTGCCAGCAGCCTCTACACGGGGAGGGAGACCCAGTACTTC.

This clonotype was counted at least ten times. This chain joins TRBV11-2 and TRBJ2-5; D unresolved. Per germline, CDR1 SGHAT and CDR2 FQNNGV. CDR3 length: 13 residues. The V end was cut by 1 base, the J end by 5 bases, with 8 bases between. The CDR3 DNA follows: TGTGCCAGCAGCTTAGTAGGGTTGGAGACCCAGTACTTC. Its protein product is CASSLVGLETQYF.

This rearrangement joins TRBV12-3 or TRBV12-4 to TRBJ1-6; D is possibly TRBD1 (5 bases). This CDR3 has 14 amino acids. Deletions cut 6 bases from V and 6 bases from J, with 12 bases between. The CDR3 region is CASRRDRSNSPLHF. Written as DNA, the CDR3 is TGTGCCAGCAGAAGAGACAGAAGTAATTCACCCCTCCACTTT.